This T cell receptor (beta chain) was documented in a study of T cells in Graves' hyperthyroidism and ophthalmopathy. Study results and limitations: Ophthalmopathy got predicted by the model a median around 6.6 months before its onset. Blood also contained most expanded thyroid clonotypes above 0.001. In the analysis, a 13 V-J model separated ophthalmopathy from stable hyperthyroidism.

Turning to this clonotype: Its antigen is not known.

Amplified TCR beta CDR3 regions came from RNA transcripts. HTBI primers were the set used in a first-round RT-PCR of the TCR CDR3. TCRdb redid the calling of the multiplex PCR reads with MiXCR, one entry per CDR3 protein. The sample includes roughly 160,000 distinct CDR3 sequences, about a tenth of them seen just once. Germline loops: CDR1 SGHAT, CDR2 FQNNGV. This CDR3 has 13 residues. V lost 5 bases, J lost 14 bases, and 19 bases lay in between. Input material: blood. The receptor was derived from a woman in her late teens or twenties with Graves' hyperthyroidism that later progressed to Graves' ophthalmopathy. The chain employs TRBV11-2 and TRBJ2-1; D possibly matches TRBD1 or TRBD2 (5 bases each). CDR3: CASSLPPGTKEFF. DNA for the CDR3: TGTGCCAGCAGCCTCCCTCCGGGGACCAAGGAGTTCTTC.